A single sample gave rise to the 25 T cell receptor beta chains below, sequenced in a study of T cells in Graves' hyperthyroidism and ophthalmopathy. Template material for amplifying TCR beta CDR3 regions consisted of RNA transcripts. Using the HTBI primer set, a first-round RT-PCR was run on the TCR CDR3. Using its own MiXCR run on the multiplex PCR reads, TCRdb lists one record per CDR3 protein. The sample includes around 540,000 distinct CDR3 sequences, 35% to 55% of them seen just once. Sequencing was done on a sample of peripheral blood or thyroid tissue (not recorded which). These receptors were taken from a woman aged 18 to 35 with Graves' hyperthyroidism.

This clonotype was detected only a few times. J is TRBJ2-5 and V is TRBV2; 9 bases fit TRBD1. V shed 4 bases and J 4 bases; nucleotides not matched to a gene: 10. This CDR3 has 16 amino acids. Germline V gene lookup returns CDR1 SNHLY and CDR2 FYNNEI. The CDR3 here is CASSGGDRGFAETQYF. The CDR3 nucleotides are TGTGCCAGCAGTGGGGGCGACAGGGGGTTTGCAGAGACCCAGTACTTC.

This clonotype was recorded at least ten times. CDR3 nucleotide sequence: TGTGCCATCAGTGAGTCGGGCCTGATGAACACTGAAGCTTTCTTT. It encodes CAISESGLMNTEAFF. The chain links TRBV10-3 to TRBJ1-1, with D uncertain. The CDR3 is 15 amino acids. CDR1 is ENHRY, CDR2 SYGVKD, per germline. V was cut by 0 bases and J by 0 bases, with 8 bases left in between.

This clonotype was counted between two and nine times. The genes are TRBV7-9 and TRBJ1-2; D is undetermined. The V gene lost 5 bases and the J gene lost 4 bases, with 11 bases spanning the gap. The V gene's germline CDR1 is SEHNR and CDR2 FQNEAQ (reference sequence). This CDR3 spans 13 amino acids. CDR3 DNA: TGTGCCAGCAGCCATGGCACCCGCTATGGCTACACCTTC. The encoded protein is CASSHGTRYGYTF.

This clonotype has a count of ten or more. The chain carries TRBV2 and TRBJ2-5, with unresolved D. V lost 5 bases and J lost 4, with 14 bases in between. This CDR3 has 14 residues. Germline CDR1 and CDR2: SNHLY and FYNNEI. The CDR3 nucleotides are TGTGCCAGCAGTATAGGACGGACCGTAGAGACCCAGTACTTC. Translation gives CASSIGRTVETQYF.

The sample holds many counts of this clonotype. The chain employs TRBV7-3 and TRBJ1-5; D call uncertain. CDR3 length: 14 amino acids. Germline V lookup: CDR1 SGHTA, CDR2 FQGTGA. With 5 bases removed from V and 7 bases from J, the gap between germline ends came to 15 bases. CDR3 sequence (DNA): TGTGCCAGCAGCCGAAGCGAGGGAAGCCAGCCCCAGCATTTT. Its translation: CASSRSEGSQPQHF.

The chain joins TRBV2 to TRBJ2-5; 7 bases are shared with TRBD2. The germline V gene has CDR1 SNHLY and CDR2 FYNNEI. J was trimmed by 4 bases and V by 7 bases; bases with no gene match: 6. This CDR3 is built from 13 residues. This chain's CDR3 is CASTQGRGETQYF. CDR3 bases: TGTGCCAGCACCCAAGGGAGGGGAGAGACCCAGTACTTC.

This chain joins TRBV7-6 and TRBJ2-7, with 10 bases that match TRBD2. Trimming removed 10 bases from V and 5 bases from J; junction bases left unmatched: 11. The CDR3 spans 14 residues. In germline, CDR1 is SGHVS, CDR2 FNYEAQ. CDR3 loop: CATKESSGRDEQYF. The CDR3 nucleotides read TGTGCCACCAAGGAATCCAGCGGGAGGGACGAGCAGTACTTC.

This clonotype was seen a handful of times. The V and J genes are TRBV5-1 and TRBJ1-6, with 10 bases identical to TRBD1. Germline trimming cut 0 bases from V and 9 bases from J; bases unmatched to any gene: 6. CDR1 is SGHRS and CDR2 is YFSETQ in the germline V gene. The CDR3 has 16 amino acids. CDR3 in amino acids: CASSLDSTGGLSPLHF. The CDR3 nucleotides are TGCGCCAGCAGCTTGGACTCGACAGGGGGCCTTTCACCCCTCCACTTT.

The table lists this clonotype with a few counts. The chain carries TRBV12-3 or TRBV12-4 and TRBJ2-5, with 7 bases identical to TRBD1. V lost 5 bases and J lost 1; bases outside the gene matches: 4. CDR3 length: 14 amino acids. CDR3 in DNA: TGTGCCAGCAGTCCATGGGACAGCCAAGAGACCCAGTACTTC. This gives the protein CASSPWDSQETQYF.

As concerns this clonotype: This may arise from a read error, as a much more abundant clone is one base away. The CDR3, as DNA: TGTGCCAGCAGCTTACGGAGGGACTTTCCTCAGCATTTT. Protein: CASSLRRDFPQHF. This chain links TRBV7-8 with TRBJ1-5; perhaps TRBD1 as D (5 bases). The CDR3 covers 13 residues. V dropped 2 bases and J dropped 13 bases, with 15 bases sitting between them. Germline V lookup: CDR1 SGHVS, CDR2 FQNEAQ.

The V and J genes are TRBV9 and TRBJ2-5, with unresolved D. V dropped 1 base and J dropped 4 bases, with 17 bases sitting between them. The CDR3 length is 16 residues. Germline CDR1 is SGDLS and CDR2 is YYNGEE. The CDR3 bases are TGTGCCAGCAGCGTACGGACGGAATCCTACGGAGAGACCCAGTACTTC. This gives the protein CASSVRTESYGETQYF.

The CDR3 region is CASSVGTEQETQYF. The CDR3, as DNA: TGTGCCAGCAGCGTAGGAACAGAACAAGAGACCCAGTACTTC. The V and J genes are TRBV9 and TRBJ2-5; no reliable D call. The CDR3 totals 14 residues. Looked up from germline, CDR1 is SGDLS and CDR2 is YYNGEE. Trimming stripped 0 bases from V and 2 bases from J, with 8 bases between.

This clonotype was recorded many times. This rearrangement joins TRBV15 to TRBJ2-6; D may be TRBD2 (5 bases). Germline assignment: CDR1 LNHNV and CDR2 YYDKDF (reference sequence). Trimming cost V 5 bases and J 3 bases, with 14 bases left between them. The CDR3 has 16 residues. CDR3 sequence (DNA): TGTGCCACCAGCTCTGAGGGCAGGAGTGGGGCCAACGTCCTGACTTTC. This gives the protein CATSSEGRSGANVLTF. Drawing the rest from reference TRBV15 and TRBJ2-6, the complete variable domain is DAMVIQNPRYQVTQFGKPVTLSCSQTLNHNVMYWYQQKSSQAPKLLFHYYDKDFNNEADTPDNFQSRRPNTSFCFLDIRSPGLGDTAMYLCATSSEGRSGANVLTFGAGSRLTVL.

This clonotype was found a few times. The CDR3 protein is CASSGTRTNEKLFF. For the CDR3, the DNA is TGTGCCAGCAGCGGGACAAGGACTAATGAAAAACTGTTTTTT. This chain links TRBV7-9 with TRBJ1-4; maybe TRBD1 (6 bases). CDR1 and CDR2 from the germline V gene are SEHNR and FQNEAQ (reference sequence). The CDR3 covers 14 residues. V lost 5 bases and J lost 2, with 9 bases in between.

The genes are TRBV13 and TRBJ1-1, with D hard to call. This CDR3 region has 15 residues. Germline lookup yields CDR1 PRHDT and CDR2 FYEKMQ (reference sequence). V lost 0 bases, J lost 0 bases, and 8 bases lay in between. The CDR3 loop reads CASSLGYGVNTEAFF. CDR3 sequence (DNA): TGTGCCAGCAGCTTAGGTTATGGGGTGAACACTGAAGCTTTCTTT.

V and J are TRBV7-2 and TRBJ1-2, with 7 positions matching TRBD1. This CDR3 has 15 amino acids. The junction had 13 bases not matched to a gene; V was cut back by 5 bases and J by 7 bases. Germline V gene sequence: CDR1 SGHTA, CDR2 FQGNSA. CDR3 coding DNA: TGTGCCAGCAGCCAAGGAGCACAGGGGCGTGGTGGCTACACCTTC. Its translation is CASSQGAQGRGGYTF.

This sequence joins TRBV2 and TRBJ2-5; D remains unclear. The J call may be in error: the DNA end matches TRBJ2-1 better. CDR1 SNHLY and CDR2 FYNNEI come from the germline V gene. The CDR3 spans 15 residues. This CDR3 reads CASSLGNLGKDEQFF. The CDR3 coding sequence is TGTGCCAGCAGTTTAGGGAATCTGGGGAAGGATGAGCAGTTCTTC.

The sample holds many counts of this clonotype. The chain links TRBV7-9 to TRBJ1-4, with D unresolved. Trimming shortened V by 4 bases and J by 8 bases, and 17 bases separated the two germline ends. This CDR3 region has 15 residues. Per germline, CDR1 SEHNR and CDR2 FQNEAQ (reference sequence). CDR3 nucleotides: TGTGCCAGCAGCTCCCGCCACAGTGCGATCGAAAAACTGTTTTTT. This encodes CASSSRHSAIEKLFF.

This clonotype was seen more than once but under ten times. CDR3 sequence: CASSPMGNTIYF. The CDR3 coding sequence is TGTGCCAGCAGCCCGATGGGAAACACCATATATTTT. This sequence joins TRBV11-2 and TRBJ1-3, with D hard to call. Trimming removed 5 bases from V and 4 bases from J, with 6 bases in between. Germline CDR1 and CDR2: SGHAT and FQNNGV. CDR3 length: 12 amino acids.

V is TRBV29-1 and J is TRBJ1-5; D not certain. This CDR3 comprises 14 residues. Germline V gene data show CDR1 as SQVTM and CDR2 as ANQGSEA. Trimming pared 7 bases from V and 11 bases from J, leaving 24 bases between. The chain's CDR3 is CSGESGRASETQHF. For the CDR3, the DNA is TGCAGCGGTGAGAGCGGGAGGGCCTCCGAGACCCAGCATTTT.

V gene TRBV7-9 combines with J gene TRBJ2-6, with 7 bases aligning to TRBD2. CDR1 and CDR2 (germline): SEHNR, FQNEAQ (reference sequence). CDR3 length: 17 residues. Germline trimming cut 5 bases from V and 2 bases from J; bases unmatched to any gene: 9. The CDR3 is CASSQAGRQAGANVLTF. In DNA, the CDR3 is TGTGCCAGCAGCCAGGCCGGGAGGCAGGCTGGGGCCAACGTCCTGACTTTC. Full variable domain (remainder filled in from reference TRBV7-9 and TRBJ2-6): DTGVSQNPRHKITKRGQNVTFRCDPISEHNRLYWYRQTLGQGPEFLTYFQNEAQLEKSRLLSDRFSAERPKGSFSTLEIQRTEQGDSAMYLCASSQAGRQAGANVLTFGAGSRLTVL.

The rearrangement joins TRBV9 to TRBJ1-1; D possibly corresponds to TRBD1 (5 bases). CDR3 length equals 14 residues. Trimming cost V 3 bases and J 4 bases, with 13 bases left between them. Per the germline V gene, CDR1 is SGDLS and CDR2 is YYNGEE. The CDR3 protein is CASSATDSGTEAFF. CDR3 DNA: TGTGCCAGCAGCGCGACAGACTCGGGCACTGAAGCTTTCTTT. Filled out from reference TRBV9 and TRBJ1-1, the complete variable domain reads DSGVTQTPKHLITATGQRVTLRCSPRSGDLSVYWYQQSLDQGLQFLIQYYNGEERAKGNILERFSAQQFPDLHSELNLSSLELGDSALYFCASSATDSGTEAFFGQGTRLTVV.

With respect to this clonotype: The conserved final phenylalanine or tryptophan is absent from the CDR3, which likely points to a read error. It is unclear where the CDR3 begins or ends on the DNA, so no DNA is shown, and the CDR3 is as TCRdb lists it. V is TRBV10-3 and J is TRBJ1-3; the tabulated D call, TRBD1, remains unverified against the DNA. CDR1 and CDR2 (germline): ENHRY, SYGVKD. Inclusive of both ends, the CDR3 amounts to 12 amino acids. The CDR3 loop is CAISADTSDRNT.

V usage is TRBV11-2 and J usage is TRBJ2-7; TRBD2 agrees at 9 bases. V lost 9 bases and J lost 2; bases outside the gene matches: 11. Germline values: CDR1 SGHAT, CDR2 FQNNGV. The CDR3 sequence is 15 residues long. In nucleotides, the CDR3 is TGTGCCAGTAGTACTGCGGGAGGGGGCCCCTACGAGCAGTACTTC. It codes for CASSTAGGGPYEQYF.

This clonotype was observed at least ten times. The chain couples TRBV7-2 to TRBJ2-6; D gene ambiguous. Germline lookup yields CDR1 SGHTA and CDR2 FQGNSA. V was shortened by 5 bases and J by 0 bases, with 11 bases between the two germline ends. The length of the CDR3 is 16 residues. CDR3 DNA sequence: TGTGCCAGCAGCGGATACAGCAACTCTGGGGCCAACGTCCTGACTTTC. The encoded protein is CASSGYSNSGANVLTF.